The 13 T cell receptor beta chains presented below share a single source sample, sequenced in a study of metastatic and nonmetastatic thyroid tumors (dated by TCRdb to about 2020). Before undergoing thyroid surgery, none of the patients had been given any kind of treatment. The library was built by means of PCR. Sequencing used an Illumina HiSeq 4000. The raw public data were reprocessed by TCRdb itself: fastp quality trimming at Q25, MiXCR clonotype calling, in-frame beta chains only. Counted in this sample were 15,000 to 20,000 clones; under 40% of them appeared once. Jointly, the top ten make up 9.5% to 15% of the sample. Sample: tumor tissue. All receptors derive from a male donor with papillary thyroid cancer or a benign thyroid nodule (not recorded which). Some clones in this sample may be carry-over from other donors' samples.

A word on this clone: A read error may be the cause here, since a much bigger clone is one base away. CDR3: CASTAGYQSQHF. The DNA for the CDR3 is TGTGCCAGCACGGCAGGCTATCAGTCCCAGCATTTT. The chain links TRBV28 to TRBJ1-5; no firm D call. The CDR3 contains 12 residues. In germline, CDR1 is MDHEN, CDR2 SYDVKM.

This clone was detected many times. This sequence joins TRBV5-1 and TRBJ2-3, with D possibly TRBD2 on 6 matching bases. Germline CDR1 and CDR2: SGHRS and YFSETQ. The length of the CDR3 is 13 residues. Trimming pared 2 bases from V and 6 bases from J, leaving 10 bases between. The CDR3 region is CASSFDAGDTQYF. The CDR3 DNA follows: TGCGCCAGCAGCTTCGACGCGGGGGATACGCAGTATTTT. Complete variable domain (other parts from reference TRBV5-1 and TRBJ2-3): KAGVTQTPRYLIKTRGQQVTLSCSPISGHRSVSWYQQTPGQGLQFLFEYFSETQRNKGNFPGRFSGRQFSNSRSEMNVSTLELGDSALYLCASSFDAGDTQYFGPGTRLTVL.

This clone was found many times. V is TRBV5-1 and J is TRBJ2-1; TRBD2 matches 9 bases. Germline CDR1 SGHRS, CDR2 YFSETQ. V was pared by 6 bases and J by 0 bases, with 7 bases of the junction left unmatched. This CDR3 is 16 amino acids long. This CDR3 reads CASKDLAGSSYNEQFF. CDR3 DNA sequence: TGCGCCAGCAAGGACCTAGCGGGAAGCTCCTACAATGAGCAGTTCTTC.

In this sample, this clone is medium-sized. The chain recombines TRBV24-1 with TRBJ2-3; 8 positions match TRBD2. The CDR3 has 15 residues. Germline loops: CDR1 KGHDR, CDR2 SFDVKD. V shed 1 base, J shed 2 bases, and the junction held 1 base outside the gene matches. The CDR3 sequence: CATSDLAGDTDTQYF. For the CDR3, the DNA is TGTGCCACCAGTGATTTAGCGGGAGACACAGATACGCAGTATTTT.

V is TRBV30 and J is TRBJ2-7; D ambiguous. Looked up from germline, CDR1 is GTSNPN and CDR2 is SVGIG (reference sequence). Deletions cut 3 bases from V and 9 bases from J, with 12 bases between. The CDR3 consists of 11 residues. This CDR3 reads CAWRGEVAQYF. Written as DNA, the CDR3 is TGTGCCTGGAGAGGAGAGGTCGCGCAGTACTTC.

By share of the sample, this clone is medium-sized (0.01 to 0.1%). The rearrangement joins TRBV15 to TRBJ2-1; weak D call: TRBD2 (5 bases). CDR1 and CDR2 from the germline V gene are LNHNV and YYDKDF (reference sequence). The CDR3 covers 17 residues. Trimming removed 0 bases at V and 4 bases at J, with 16 bases between. CDR3 amino acids: CATSRDRAVGIYNEQFF. In DNA, the CDR3 is TGTGCCACCAGCAGAGATCGGGCTGTCGGGATATACAATGAGCAGTTCTTC. Based on the CDR3 plus reference TRBV15 and TRBJ2-1, the full variable domain is DAMVIQNPRYQVTQFGKPVTLSCSQTLNHNVMYWYQQKSSQAPKLLFHYYDKDFNNEADTPDNFQSRRPNTSFCFLDIRSPGLGDTAMYLCATSRDRAVGIYNEQFFGPGTRLTVL.

This rearrangement joins TRBV20-1 to TRBJ2-1; 10 bases agree with TRBD2. CDR1 is DFQATT, CDR2 SNEGSKA, per germline (reference sequence). The CDR3 spans 14 residues. The ends lost 4 bases at V and 9 bases at J; junction bases unmatched: 9. The DNA for the CDR3 is TGCAGTGCTATAGGCCTAGCGGGAGAAACTGAGCAGTTCTTC. It encodes CSAIGLAGETEQFF.

In this sample, this clone is medium-sized. This rearrangement joins TRBV9 to TRBJ1-2, with D maybe TRBD1 (5 bases). V gave up 4 bases and J gave up 7 bases, with 14 bases separating them. Per the germline V gene, CDR1 is SGDLS and CDR2 is YYNGEE. The CDR3 sequence is 13 residues long. The CDR3 loop reads CASSSPGWGGYTF. CDR3 nucleotide sequence: TGTGCCAGCAGCTCGCCAGGGTGGGGTGGCTACACCTTC.

On this clone itself: Relative to the germline gene, one junction end is altered; a read error may explain this. This chain uses TRBV12-3 or TRBV12-4 with TRBJ2-4; TRBD2 is a possible D gene (6 bases). The CDR3 totals 16 residues. CDR3 loop: CASSGYGTLGSNEHFF. The CDR3 DNA is TGTGCCAGCAGTGGGTACGGGACTCTCGGGTCTAATGAGCATTTCTTC.

This clone occurred a few times. The chain recombines TRBV6-2 or TRBV6-3 with TRBJ2-7; D uncertain. Germline V lookup: CDR1 MNHEY, CDR2 SVGEGT. V lost 0 bases and J 7 bases, leaving 4 bases between the germline ends. The length of the CDR3 is 11 residues. CDR3 in amino acids: CASSYSGEQYF. CDR3 nucleotides: TGTGCCAGCAGTTACTCGGGGGAGCAGTACTTC.

This clone was found many times. V and J are TRBV6-1 and TRBJ1-1, with TRBD1 as a possible D gene (6 bases). The CDR3 has 15 amino acids. V was shortened by 0 bases and J by 5 bases, with 13 bases between the two germline ends. In germline, CDR1 is MNHNS, CDR2 SASEGT. This CDR3 reads CASSEAEGEGTEAFF. The CDR3 DNA sequence: TGTGCCAGCAGTGAAGCGGAGGGGGAGGGAACTGAAGCTTTCTTT.

Ten or more counts support this clone. The gene calls are TRBV6-4 and TRBJ2-7; 10 bases fit TRBD2. This CDR3 is 15 amino acids long. Per the germline V gene, CDR1 is MRHNA and CDR2 is SNTAGT. The V and J ends lost 5 bases and 2 bases, in that order; junction bases with no gene match: 6. The CDR3 region is CASSPSGTSAYEQYF. The DNA of the CDR3 is TGTGCCAGCAGTCCTTCCGGGACTAGCGCCTACGAGCAGTACTTC.

This clone was observed at least ten times. The chain employs TRBV30 and TRBJ2-1; D not resolved. Germline lookup yields CDR1 GTSNPN and CDR2 SVGIG (reference sequence). The CDR3 totals 13 residues. The germline V and J ends were trimmed by 2 bases and 7 bases, with 12 bases remaining between them. CDR3 sequence (DNA): TGTGCCTGGAGTTGGAGCGCCAATAATGAGCAGTTCTTC. Its protein is CAWSWSANNEQFF.